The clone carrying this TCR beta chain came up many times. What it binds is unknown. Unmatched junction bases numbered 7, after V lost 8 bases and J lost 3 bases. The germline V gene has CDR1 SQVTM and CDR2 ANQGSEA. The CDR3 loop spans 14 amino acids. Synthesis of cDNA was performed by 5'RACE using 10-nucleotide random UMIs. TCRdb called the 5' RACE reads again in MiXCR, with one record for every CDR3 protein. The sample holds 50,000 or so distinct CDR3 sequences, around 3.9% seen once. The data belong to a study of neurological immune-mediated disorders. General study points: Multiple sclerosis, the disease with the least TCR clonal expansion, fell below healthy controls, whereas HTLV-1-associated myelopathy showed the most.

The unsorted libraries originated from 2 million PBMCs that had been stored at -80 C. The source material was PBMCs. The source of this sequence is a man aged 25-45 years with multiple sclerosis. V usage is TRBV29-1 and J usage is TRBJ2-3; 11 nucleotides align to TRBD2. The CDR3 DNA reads TGCAGCCTACGACTAGCGGGAAGGACAGATACGCAGTATTTT. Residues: CSLRLAGRTDTQYF.